One T cell receptor (beta chain) is described in this entry. This record belongs to a study of CDR3 diversity in severe acne. From the PCR reads, TCRdb called clonotypes with MiXCR, one entry per CDR3 protein. The top ten clones hold 13% to 15% of a sample with about 84,000 distinct CDR3 sequences, around 50% of them seen once. This TCR derives from a male donor in good health, without acne. Sequenced: blood.

CDR3 loop: CASSALAGGYEQYF. CDR3 nucleotide sequence: TGTGCCAGCAGTGCGCTAGCGGGGGGCTACGAGCAGTACTTC. This sequence joins TRBV6-4 and TRBJ2-7; 11 nucleotides agree with TRBD2. This CDR3 has 14 amino acids. With 4 bases clipped from V and 3 bases from J, the junction kept 2 bases outside the gene matches. Germline V lookup: CDR1 MRHNA, CDR2 SNTAGT.